These 23 T cell receptor beta chains were sequenced from one sample in a study of beta chain features in type 1 diabetes listed by TCRdb under 2018. Findings and caveats that apply to the study as a whole: Type 1 diabetes patients showed a moderate but significant shortening of TCRB CDR3 length in all four CD4+ subsets.

Libraries were built with the immunoSEQ multiplex PCR assay. The High Capacity cDNA Reverse Transcription Kit was used to reverse transcribe all of the isolated RNA, meaning that expressed TCRB transcripts were what got sequenced. In TCRdb, the immuneACCESS table is reduced to in-frame sequences with V and J assigned. These tables do not hold every clone; where another copy was compared, an unresolved V gene accounts for under half, and the others remain unexplained. The sample table shows about 700,000 clones, and about an eighth are seen once. Clones ranked in the top ten supply around 0.022% of the sample. Their antigens are not known. Sequencing was performed on naive CD4+ T cells from blood. In light of the paper, this sample's cell subset or site label describes: true naive CD4+ T cells. These receptors were collected from a man aged 18 to 30 with type 1 diabetes.

The J gene is TRBJ1-1, the V gene TRBV2; D gene uncertain. Germline V lookup: CDR1 SNHLY, CDR2 FYNNEI. This CDR3 is 13 amino acids long. V dropped 7 bases and J dropped 3 bases, with 12 bases sitting between them. CDR3 amino acids: CASNGQADTEAFF. The DNA for the CDR3 is TGTGCCAGCAATGGGCAGGCGGACACTGAAGCTTTCTTT.

The V gene is TRBV27, the J gene TRBJ2-1; a weak D match, TRBD2 (6 bases). Trimming removed 5 bases at V and 9 bases at J, with 17 bases between. This CDR3 comprises 14 residues. Germline V gene sequence: CDR1 MNHEY, CDR2 SMNVEV (reference sequence). As DNA, the CDR3 is TGTGCCAGCAGTACCAAGGGGACTTTAGCTGAGCAGTTCTTC. It codes for CASSTKGTLAEQFF.

This clone was detected only a few times. The sample carries other DNA sequences with the same CDR3. This sequence joins TRBV6-1 and TRBJ2-7; 11 bases fit TRBD1. J gave up 3 bases and V 1 base, and 2 bases lay outside the gene matches. The germline CDR1 and CDR2 sequences are MNHNS and SASEGT. This CDR3 has 15 residues. CDR3 in DNA: TGTGCCAGCAGTGAAGGGACAGGGGGCTTCTACGAGCAGTACTTC. Its translation: CASSEGTGGFYEQYF.

This clone was counted only a few times. The rearrangement joins TRBV5-1 to TRBJ1-1, with D possibly matching TRBD1 (6 bases). This CDR3 is built from 14 residues. Germline CDR1 reads SGHRS; CDR2 reads YFSETQ. Trimming left V 0 bases short and J 4 bases short, with 10 bases between. The CDR3 here is CASSLDGGLTEAFF. CDR3 in DNA: TGCGCCAGCAGCTTGGATGGGGGGCTCACTGAAGCTTTCTTT.

This clone was seen more than once but under ten times. This rearrangement joins TRBV2 to TRBJ1-1, with D uncertain. Trimming shortened V by 6 bases and J by 2 bases, and 16 bases separated the two germline ends. This CDR3 has 15 residues. Germline V gene sequence: CDR1 SNHLY, CDR2 FYNNEI. Here the CDR3 DNA reads TGTGCCAGCAGGGAGATGGTTAGCACAAACACTGAAGCTTTCTTT. Protein sequence: CASREMVSTNTEAFF.

This clone appeared a few times. J is TRBJ2-5 and V is TRBV28, with D unclear. Trimming shortened V by 5 bases and J by 5 bases, and 12 bases separated the two germline ends. The CDR3 has 13 residues. CDR1 and CDR2 from the germline V gene are MDHEN and SYDVKM. Written as DNA, the CDR3 is TGTGCCAGCAGTACCCCGGCCCGCGAGACCCAGTACTTC. This encodes CASSTPARETQYF.

The V call is TRBV4-1, the J call TRBJ2-3; 7 bases are a match to TRBD2. This CDR3 is built from 16 residues. The germline CDR1 and CDR2 sequences are MGHRA and YSYEKL. V shed 1 base, J shed 4 bases, and the junction held 8 bases outside the gene matches. This CDR3 reads CASSQGEGRYSDTQYF. The CDR3 coding sequence is TGCGCCAGCAGCCAAGGGGAGGGGAGGTATTCAGATACGCAGTATTTT.

The chain is built from TRBV7-8 and TRBJ2-5; D ambiguous. Between the trimmed V and J ends, which lost 2 bases and 0 bases, there was a span of 4 bases. The germline CDR1 and CDR2 sequences are SGHVS and FQNEAQ. CDR3 length: 13 residues. The CDR3 region has the DNA TGTGCCAGCAGCTTATTGGACCAAGAGACCCAGTACTTC. It translates to CASSLLDQETQYF.

The chain has TRBV7-6 and TRBJ2-5, with D hard to call. Germline V gene sequence: CDR1 SGHVS, CDR2 FNYEAQ. The CDR3 loop spans 14 amino acids. The V end was cut by 2 bases, the J end by 5 bases, with 12 bases between. CDR3 sequence reads: CASSLSSRTETQYF. The DNA of the CDR3 is TGTGCCAGCAGCTTATCGTCCCGTACGGAGACCCAGTACTTC.

The V and J genes are TRBV30 and TRBJ2-2; D unclear. CDR3 length: 13 amino acids. With 1 base removed from V and 5 bases from J, the gap between germline ends came to 8 bases. Germline V gene data show CDR1 as GTSNPN and CDR2 as SVGIG (reference sequence). The CDR3 coding sequence is TGTGCCTGGAGTGCAGAGCAGACCGGGGAGCTGTTTTTT. Its translation is CAWSAEQTGELFF.

This clone was counted between two and nine times. The chain uses TRBV11-2 and TRBJ2-6, with D uncertain. V was shortened by 1 base and J by 3 bases, with 4 bases between the two germline ends. This CDR3 is 14 amino acids long. Germline lookup yields CDR1 SGHAT and CDR2 FQNNGV. The DNA of the CDR3 is TGTGCCAGCAGCTTAGTTTATGGGGCCAACGTCCTGACTTTC. This codes for CASSLVYGANVLTF.

This clone was found a few times. The chain is built from TRBV6-5 and TRBJ1-6; D not certain. The CDR3 is 14 amino acids. Trimming removed 5 bases at V and 7 bases at J, with 12 bases between. The germline gives CDR1 MNHEY, CDR2 SVGAGI. CDR3 coding DNA: TGTGCCAGCAGTGAATTACAAGGGAATTCACCCCTCCACTTT. Translation gives CASSELQGNSPLHF.

This chain joins TRBV7-9 and TRBJ1-6; D uncertain. CDR1 is SEHNR and CDR2 is FQNEAQ in the germline V gene (reference sequence). The CDR3 has 12 residues. The V gene lost 5 bases and the J gene lost 7 bases, with 6 bases spanning the gap. DNA of the CDR3: TGTGCCAGCAGCCTCATGAATTCACCCCTCCACTTT. Translated, it gives CASSLMNSPLHF.

CDR3 in DNA: TGCAGCGTTGAAGGTGGGGGCATCGAAGCTTTCTTT. The encoded protein is CSVEGGGIEAFF. The rearrangement joins TRBV29-1 to TRBJ1-1; TRBD1 might be the D (6 bases). The CDR3 runs 12 residues. Germline CDR1 is SQVTM and CDR2 is ANQGSEA. The ends were cut back, 1 base at V and 8 bases at J, with 11 bases in the middle.

Concerning this clone itself: The sample holds other DNA sequences that translate to the same CDR3. V usage is TRBV11-3 and J usage is TRBJ2-1; D call uncertain. This CDR3 is built from 15 residues. Germline CDR1 SGHNT, CDR2 YENEEA. V was trimmed by 1 base and J by 0 bases, leaving 7 bases between them. In nucleotides, the CDR3 is TGTGCCAGCAGCTTAGGTGGAAGCTCCTACAATGAGCAGTTCTTC. This gives the protein CASSLGGSSYNEQFF.

This chain joins TRBV2 and TRBJ1-1, with 9 bases aligning to TRBD1. Germline V gene sequence: CDR1 SNHLY, CDR2 FYNNEI. V trimming: 7 bases; J trimming: 2 bases; junction bases outside the gene matches: 5. There are 14 residues in the CDR3. Here the CDR3 reads CASKPGQGNTEAFF. The CDR3 nucleotides read TGTGCCAGCAAACCGGGACAGGGAAACACTGAAGCTTTCTTT.

As regards this clone: Other nucleotide sequences from this sample produce the same CDR3. The rearrangement joins TRBV28 to TRBJ1-2; D gene ambiguous. This CDR3 is built from 12 residues. Germline CDR1 reads MDHEN; CDR2 reads SYDVKM. The V gene lost 6 bases and the J gene lost 4 bases, with 9 bases spanning the gap. CDR3 in amino acids: CASSRQVYGYTF. CDR3 coding DNA: TGTGCCAGCAGCCGGCAGGTCTATGGCTACACCTTC.

This clone showed up just a few times. The gene calls are TRBV29-1 and TRBJ2-5; maybe TRBD2 (6 bases). This CDR3 is 13 amino acids long. Between the trimmed V and J ends, which lost 7 bases and 4 bases, there was a span of 16 bases. Germline assignment: CDR1 SQVTM and CDR2 ANQGSEA. The CDR3 loop reads CSAQRGSGETQYF. CDR3 DNA sequence: TGCAGCGCCCAACGGGGGTCAGGAGAGACCCAGTACTTC.

This clone occurred a few times. The chain combines TRBV30 with TRBJ2-5; 9 bases are shared with TRBD1. J gave up 7 bases and V 2 bases, and 11 bases lay outside the gene matches. CDR3 length: 15 amino acids. Germline values: CDR1 GTSNPN, CDR2 SVGIG (reference sequence). In nucleotides, the CDR3 is TGTGCCTGGAGTTACTTCCAGGGACAGGGAGGGACCCAGTACTTC. It yields the protein CAWSYFQGQGGTQYF.

This clone was detected a few times. This chain joins TRBV19 and TRBJ1-4; 7 bases line up with TRBD1. CDR3 length: 14 residues. Losses at the gene ends were 5 bases for V and 3 bases for J; bases not matched to a gene: 3. CDR1 LNHDA and CDR2 SQIVND come from the germline V gene (reference sequence). In DNA, the CDR3 is TGTGCCAGTAGTGCCGGGACAGCTAATGAAAAACTGTTTTTT. Translation: CASSAGTANEKLFF.

This clone was detected only a few times. The chain joins TRBV4-2 to TRBJ1-4, with 9 bases aligning to TRBD1. This CDR3 has 15 amino acids. Germline loops: CDR1 LGHNA, CDR2 YNFKEQ. The V gene end was trimmed by 4 bases and the J gene end by 5 bases; junction bases not matched to a gene: 5. Here the CDR3 reads CASSLPGQGNEKLFF. CDR3 sequence (DNA): TGTGCCAGCAGCCTCCCAGGACAGGGGAATGAAAAACTGTTTTTT.

The rearrangement joins TRBV5-4 to TRBJ1-1, with D perhaps TRBD1 (5 bases). Between the trimmed V and J ends, which lost 4 bases and 11 bases, there was a span of 12 bases. Germline-derived CDR1 and CDR2 are SGHNT and YYREEE (reference sequence). The CDR3 runs to 11 residues. CDR3 DNA: TGTGCCAGCAGCCGGGGAGGGGACGCTTTCTTT. It yields the protein CASSRGGDAFF. The full variable domain, completed using reference TRBV5-4 and TRBJ1-1, is ETGVTQSPTHLIKTRGQQVTLRCSSQSGHNTVSWYQQALGQGPQFIFQYYREEENGRGNFPPRFSGLQFPNYSSELNVNALELDDSALYLCASSRGGDAFFGQGTRLTVV.

V gene TRBV2 combines with J gene TRBJ2-5, with TRBD2 matching 8 bases. Per germline, CDR1 SNHLY and CDR2 FYNNEI. CDR3 size: 18 residues. With 2 bases clipped from V and 7 bases from J, the junction kept 18 bases outside the gene matches. The CDR3 nucleotides are TGTGCCAGCAGTGAACGGCGGGATAGCGGGGTCCCCAGGGGGACCCAGTACTTC. Translating it yields CASSERRDSGVPRGTQYF.